The next 15 T cell receptor beta chains were all read from a single sample in a study of blood T cells in healthy people across ages. Through a sample-barcoded 5' primer and a J-beta primer mix, a second PCR was run for roughly 6 to 11 cycles. One entry per CDR3 protein, called by TCRdb with MiXCR from the 5' RACE reads. The sample lists some 640,000 distinct CDR3 sequences; 45% to 50% were seen once. The sample taken for sequencing was blood. The receptors shown here come from a woman in her sixties or seventies in good health.

The chain combines TRBV12-3 or TRBV12-4 with TRBJ2-3; TRBD2 might be the D (5 bases). The CDR3 totals 15 residues. Trimming took off 3 bases at V and 5 bases at J, with 15 bases between the two ends. The CDR3 coding sequence is TGTGCCAGCAGTTTCACGAGAGGAGGAGTAGATACGCAGTATTTT. Residues: CASSFTRGGVDTQYF.

The rearrangement joins TRBV15 to TRBJ2-1, with D possibly matching TRBD1 (5 bases). The CDR3 is made up of 18 amino acids. Between the trimmed V and J ends, which lost 0 bases and 5 bases, there was a span of 20 bases. In germline, CDR1 is LNHNV, CDR2 YYDKDF (reference sequence). In nucleotides, the CDR3 is TGTGCCACCAGCAGAGATCGGGCTCGAGTGGGGCAAAACAATGAGCAGTTCTTC. This encodes CATSRDRARVGQNNEQFF.

The table lists this clonotype with many counts. The chain has TRBV7-2 and TRBJ2-5; 10 bases are shared with TRBD2. The CDR3 spans 15 residues. Germline V CDR1 and CDR2: SGHTA, FQGNSA. Germline trimming cut 5 bases from V and 3 bases from J; bases unmatched to any gene: 6. Written as DNA, the CDR3 is TGTGCCAGCAGCCCGAGGACTAGCGGCGAAGAGACCCAGTACTTC. It is translated as CASSPRTSGEETQYF.

This chain uses TRBV7-2 with TRBJ2-5; D perhaps matches TRBD2 (6 bases). V was trimmed by 1 base and J by 3 bases, leaving 18 bases between them. Germline CDR1 and CDR2: SGHTA and FQGNSA. The length of the CDR3 is 17 residues. This CDR3 is CASSLEGRSGEEETQYF. CDR3 coding DNA: TGTGCCAGCAGCTTAGAGGGGCGATCGGGGGAGGAAGAGACCCAGTACTTC.

The chain combines TRBV29-1 with TRBJ2-2, with D perhaps matching TRBD1 (6 bases). Germline V CDR1 and CDR2: SQVTM, ANQGSEA. CDR3 length: 14 residues. The germline V and J ends were trimmed by 4 bases and 1 base, with 10 bases remaining between them. The CDR3 loop is CSVAGQLNTGELFF. In DNA form, the CDR3 reads TGCAGCGTTGCTGGACAGCTGAACACCGGGGAGCTGTTTTTT.

Only a few counts were recorded for this clonotype. CDR3 DNA: TGTGCCAGCTCACTCTCACGGAGCCAAGAGACCCAGTACTTC. Translated, it gives CASSLSRSQETQYF. The genes are TRBV18 and TRBJ2-5; D gene ambiguous. The germline V gene encodes CDR1 KGHSH and CDR2 LQKENI. The CDR3 loop spans 14 amino acids. V gave up 4 bases and J gave up 1 base, with 10 bases separating them.

The CDR3 loop reads CASSLQGTNTGELFF. The CDR3 DNA follows: TGTGCCAGCAGCTTACAGGGCACGAACACCGGGGAGCTGTTTTTT. The chain combines TRBV11-2 with TRBJ2-2; possibly TRBD1 for D (5 bases). V gave up 2 bases and J gave up 0 bases, with 7 bases separating them. The CDR3 has 15 amino acids. Germline CDR1 is SGHAT and CDR2 is FQNNGV.

V and J are TRBV7-6 and TRBJ2-5; 9 nucleotides match TRBD2. Germline lookup yields CDR1 SGHVS and CDR2 FNYEAQ. The trim removed 1 base at V and 5 bases at J, leaving 11 bases unmatched. CDR3 length: 17 amino acids. CDR3 protein: CASSLDRRGRAQETQYF. As DNA, the CDR3 is TGTGCCAGCAGCTTAGACCGACGCGGGAGGGCCCAGGAGACCCAGTACTTC.

This clonotype was seen only a few times. The gene calls are TRBV27 and TRBJ2-1; D gene ambiguous. Germline-derived CDR1 and CDR2 are MNHEY and SMNVEV (reference sequence). This CDR3 region has 14 residues. The V and J ends lost 4 bases and 0 bases respectively, with 7 bases between them. Here the CDR3 DNA reads TGTGCCAGCAGTTCTAGTAACTCCTACAATGAGCAGTTCTTC. Translating it yields CASSSSNSYNEQFF.

The rearrangement uses TRBV5-1 and TRBJ1-4; D is unclear. Germline V gene data show CDR1 as SGHRS and CDR2 as YFSETQ. Trimming shortened V by 0 bases and J by 8 bases, and 5 bases separated the two germline ends. This CDR3 region has 12 residues. In nucleotides, the CDR3 is TGCGCCAGCAGCTTGGACGACGAAAAACTGTTTTTT. Translating it yields CASSLDDEKLFF.

This clonotype was detected a few times. The chain links TRBV5-1 to TRBJ2-6; TRBD1 aligns across 7 bases. The V segment lost 4 bases and the J segment 7 bases; nucleotides outside the gene matches: 8. Germline CDR1 reads SGHRS; CDR2 reads YFSETQ. This CDR3 has 15 residues. CDR3 residues: CASSVTGAGANVLTF. The CDR3 DNA reads as TGCGCCAGCAGCGTAACAGGGGCCGGCGCCAACGTCCTGACTTTC.

The chain has TRBV4-2 and TRBJ2-3; TRBD2 matches at 10 bases. The trim removed 6 bases at V and 6 bases at J, leaving 9 bases unmatched. Germline CDR1 and CDR2: LGHNA and YNFKEQ. This CDR3 is built from 15 residues. The CDR3 DNA sequence: TGTGCCAGCAGAAGAGAAGCGGGAGGGTCGGATACGCAGTATTTT. Protein sequence: CASRREAGGSDTQYF.

On this clonotype itself: One junction end does not reproduce the germline sequence, and a read error may be involved. This rearrangement joins TRBV15 to TRBJ2-1; D may be TRBD2 (7 bases). There are 15 residues in the CDR3. The germline V gene has CDR1 LNHNV and CDR2 YYDKDF (reference sequence). CDR3 bases: TGTGCCACCGGCAGAGGCGGGGGCATGATCAATGAGCAGTTCTTC. Amino acid sequence: CATGRGGGMINEQFF.

This clonotype was counted between two and nine times. The V call is TRBV4-2, the J call TRBJ2-7; 11 bases are a match to TRBD2. The germline gives CDR1 LGHNA, CDR2 YNFKEQ. J was trimmed by 2 bases and V by 3 bases; bases with no gene match: 6. This CDR3 is built from 16 residues. CDR3 sequence reads: CASSQAGTSGPYEQYF. In nucleotides, the CDR3 is TGTGCCAGCAGCCAGGCCGGGACTAGCGGTCCCTACGAGCAGTACTTC.

This clonotype showed up many times. The V gene is TRBV2, the J gene TRBJ2-7, with 9 bases aligning to TRBD2. The germline gives CDR1 SNHLY, CDR2 FYNNEI. CDR3 size: 15 residues. V was clipped by 2 bases and J by 4 bases; unmatched bases: 6. The CDR3 spells CASSESLAGPYEQYF. CDR3 in DNA: TGTGCCAGCAGTGAAAGTCTAGCGGGACCGTACGAGCAGTACTTC.